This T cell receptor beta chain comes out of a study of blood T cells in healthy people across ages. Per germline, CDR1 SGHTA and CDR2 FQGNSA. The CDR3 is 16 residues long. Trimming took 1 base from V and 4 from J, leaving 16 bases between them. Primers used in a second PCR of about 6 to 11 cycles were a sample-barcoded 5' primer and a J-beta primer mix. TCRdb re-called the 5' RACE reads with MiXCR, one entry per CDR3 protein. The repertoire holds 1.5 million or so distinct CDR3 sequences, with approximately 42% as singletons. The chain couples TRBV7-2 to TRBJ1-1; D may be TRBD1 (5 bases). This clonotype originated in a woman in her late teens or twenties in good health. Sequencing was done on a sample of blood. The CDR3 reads CASSLEGEGRSTEAFF. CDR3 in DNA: TGTGCCAGCAGCTTAGAAGGGGAGGGGCGGAGCACTGAAGCTTTCTTT.